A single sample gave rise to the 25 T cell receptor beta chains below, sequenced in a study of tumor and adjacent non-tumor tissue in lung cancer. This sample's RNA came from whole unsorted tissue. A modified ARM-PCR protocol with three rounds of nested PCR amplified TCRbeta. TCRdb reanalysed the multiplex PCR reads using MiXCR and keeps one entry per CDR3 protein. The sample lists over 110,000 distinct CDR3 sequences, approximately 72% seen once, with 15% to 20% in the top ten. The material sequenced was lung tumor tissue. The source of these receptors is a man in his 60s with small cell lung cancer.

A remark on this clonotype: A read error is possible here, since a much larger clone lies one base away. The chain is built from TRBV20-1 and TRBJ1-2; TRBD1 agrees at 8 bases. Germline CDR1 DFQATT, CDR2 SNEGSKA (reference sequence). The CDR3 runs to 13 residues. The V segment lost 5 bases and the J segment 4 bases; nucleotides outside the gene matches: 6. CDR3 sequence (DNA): TGCAGTGCTGACAGGGGTGGAGGCTATGGCTACACCTTC. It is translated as CSADRGGGYGYTF.

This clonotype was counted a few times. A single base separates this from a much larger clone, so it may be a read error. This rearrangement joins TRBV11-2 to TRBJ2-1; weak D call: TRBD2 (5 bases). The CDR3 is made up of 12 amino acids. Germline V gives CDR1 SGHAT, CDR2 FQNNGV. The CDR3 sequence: CANSPQRAKQFF. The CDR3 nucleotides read TGTGCCAACAGCCCGCAGAGGGCCAAGCAGTTCTTC.

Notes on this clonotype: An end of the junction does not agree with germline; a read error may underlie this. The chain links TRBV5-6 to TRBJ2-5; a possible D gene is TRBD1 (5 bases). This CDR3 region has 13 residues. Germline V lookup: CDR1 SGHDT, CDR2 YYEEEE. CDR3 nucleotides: TGTGCCAGCTGCTTGCAGGGTTTGGAGACACAGTACTTC. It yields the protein CASCLQGLETQYF. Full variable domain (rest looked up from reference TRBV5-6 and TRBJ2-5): DAGVTQSPTHLIKTRGQQVTLRCSPKSGHDTVSWYQQALGQGPQFIFQYYEEEERQRGNFPDRFSGHQFPNYSSELNVNALLLGDSALYLCASCLQGLETQYFGPGTRLLVL.

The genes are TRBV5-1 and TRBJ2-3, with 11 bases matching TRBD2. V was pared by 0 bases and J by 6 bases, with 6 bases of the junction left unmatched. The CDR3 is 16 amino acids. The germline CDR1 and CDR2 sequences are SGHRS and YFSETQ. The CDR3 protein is CASSLGELAGADTQYF. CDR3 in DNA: TGCGCCAGCAGCTTGGGGGAACTAGCGGGAGCCGATACGCAGTATTTT.

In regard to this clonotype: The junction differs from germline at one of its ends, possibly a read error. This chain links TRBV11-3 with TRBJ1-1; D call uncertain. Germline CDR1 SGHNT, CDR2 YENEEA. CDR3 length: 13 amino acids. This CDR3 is CASSLEGDTEALF. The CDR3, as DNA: TGTGCCAGCAGCTTAGAAGGAGACACTGAAGCTCTCTTT.

Here the CDR3 reads CASSFGSGKTDTQYF. DNA for the CDR3: TGTGCCAGCAGTTTTGGTAGCGGGAAAACAGATACGCAGTATTTT. The chain has TRBV12-3 or TRBV12-4 and TRBJ2-3; the match to TRBD2 covers 8 bases. After removal of 3 bases from V and 3 bases from J, the junction contained 5 bases not matched to a gene. The CDR3 is 15 amino acids.

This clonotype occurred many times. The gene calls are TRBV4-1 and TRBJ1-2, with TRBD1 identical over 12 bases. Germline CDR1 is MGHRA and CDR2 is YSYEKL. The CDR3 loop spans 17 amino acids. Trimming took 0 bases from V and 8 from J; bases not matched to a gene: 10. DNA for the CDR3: TGCGCCAGCAGCCAAGATGGGACAGGGGGCGCCTCAGGGGGCTACACCTTC. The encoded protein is CASSQDGTGGASGGYTF.

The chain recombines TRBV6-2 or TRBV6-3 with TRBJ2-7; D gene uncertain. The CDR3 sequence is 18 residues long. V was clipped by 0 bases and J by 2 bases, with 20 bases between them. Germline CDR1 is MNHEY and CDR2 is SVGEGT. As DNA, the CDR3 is TGTGCCAGCAGTTACTCGATTATCTCGTTGACGAGCCCCTACGAGCAGTACTTC. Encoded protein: CASSYSIISLTSPYEQYF.

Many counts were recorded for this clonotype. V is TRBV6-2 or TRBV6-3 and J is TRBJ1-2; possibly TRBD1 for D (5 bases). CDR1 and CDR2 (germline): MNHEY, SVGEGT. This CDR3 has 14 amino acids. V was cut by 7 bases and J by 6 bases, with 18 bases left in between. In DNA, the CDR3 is TGTGCCAGCACCATAGGAGGCATAGGGGATGGCTACACCTTC. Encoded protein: CASTIGGIGDGYTF.

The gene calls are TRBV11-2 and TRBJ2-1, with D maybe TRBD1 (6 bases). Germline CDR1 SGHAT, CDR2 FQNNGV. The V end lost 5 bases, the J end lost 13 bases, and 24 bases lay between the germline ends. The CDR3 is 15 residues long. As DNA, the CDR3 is TGTGCCAGCAGCCAAGGGGGTTGGAGCTACATTGTCCAGTTCTTC. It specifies CASSQGGWSYIVQFF.

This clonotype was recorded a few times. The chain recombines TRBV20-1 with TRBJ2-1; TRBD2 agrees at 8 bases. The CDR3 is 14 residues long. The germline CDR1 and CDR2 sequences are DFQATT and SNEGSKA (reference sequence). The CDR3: CNALGLAGAGEQFF. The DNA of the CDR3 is TGCAATGCCCTGGGGCTAGCGGGTGCGGGGGAGCAGTTCTTC.

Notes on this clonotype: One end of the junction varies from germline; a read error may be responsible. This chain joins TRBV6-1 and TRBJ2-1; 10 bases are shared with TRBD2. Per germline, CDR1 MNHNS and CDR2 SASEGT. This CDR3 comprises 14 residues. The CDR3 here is CGSREGLALNEQFF. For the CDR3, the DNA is TGTGGCAGCAGAGAGGGACTAGCGTTGAATGAGCAGTTCTTC.

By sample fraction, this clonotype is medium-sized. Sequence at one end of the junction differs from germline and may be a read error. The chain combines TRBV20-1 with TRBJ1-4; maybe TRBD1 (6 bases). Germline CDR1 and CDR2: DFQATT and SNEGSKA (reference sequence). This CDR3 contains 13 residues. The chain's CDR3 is CSARDTGLKQLFF. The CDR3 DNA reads TGCAGTGCGAGAGATACAGGGCTGAAACAACTGTTTTTT.

CDR3 loop: CASSESRDNEQFF. Written as DNA, the CDR3 is TGTGCCAGCAGTGAAAGTAGGGACAATGAGCAGTTCTTC. The genes are TRBV2 and TRBJ2-1; D is uncertain. Looked up from germline, CDR1 is SNHLY and CDR2 is FYNNEI. This CDR3 spans 13 amino acids. Trimming cost V 2 bases and J 5 bases, with 7 bases left between them. The complete variable domain, with remaining parts taken from reference TRBV2 and TRBJ2-1, reads EPEVTQTPSHQVTQMGQEVILRCVPISNHLYFYWYRQILGQKVEFLVSFYNNEISEKSEIFDDQFSVERPDGSNFTLKIRSTKLEDSAMYFCASSESRDNEQFFGPGTRLTVL.

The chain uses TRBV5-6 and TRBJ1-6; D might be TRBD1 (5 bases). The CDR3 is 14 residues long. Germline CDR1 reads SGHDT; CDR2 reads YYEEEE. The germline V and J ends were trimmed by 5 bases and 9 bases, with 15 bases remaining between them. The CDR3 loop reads CASRTRGFSSPLHF. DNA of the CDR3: TGTGCCAGCAGGACTCGGGGGTTTAGTTCACCCCTCCACTTT.

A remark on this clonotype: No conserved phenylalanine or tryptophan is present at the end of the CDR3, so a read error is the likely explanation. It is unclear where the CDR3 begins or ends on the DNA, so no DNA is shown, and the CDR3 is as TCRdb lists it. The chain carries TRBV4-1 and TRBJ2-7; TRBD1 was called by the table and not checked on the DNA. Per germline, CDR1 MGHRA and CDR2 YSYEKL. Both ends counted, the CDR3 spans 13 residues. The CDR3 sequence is CASSSGQGYEQYI.

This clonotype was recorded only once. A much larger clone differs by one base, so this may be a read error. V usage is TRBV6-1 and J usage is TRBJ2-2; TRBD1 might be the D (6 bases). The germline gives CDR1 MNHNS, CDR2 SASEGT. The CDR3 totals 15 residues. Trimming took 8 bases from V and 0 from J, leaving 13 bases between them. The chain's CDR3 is CASGLGTTNTGELFF. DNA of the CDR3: TGTGCCAGCGGGCTCGGGACAACGAACACCGGGGAGCTGTTTTTT.

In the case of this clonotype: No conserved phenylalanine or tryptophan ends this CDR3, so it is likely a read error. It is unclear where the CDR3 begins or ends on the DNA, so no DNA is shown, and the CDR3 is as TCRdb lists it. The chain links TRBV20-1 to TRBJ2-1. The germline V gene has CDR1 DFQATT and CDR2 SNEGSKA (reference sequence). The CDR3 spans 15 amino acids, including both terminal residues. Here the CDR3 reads CSARDPLLGDNEQLL.

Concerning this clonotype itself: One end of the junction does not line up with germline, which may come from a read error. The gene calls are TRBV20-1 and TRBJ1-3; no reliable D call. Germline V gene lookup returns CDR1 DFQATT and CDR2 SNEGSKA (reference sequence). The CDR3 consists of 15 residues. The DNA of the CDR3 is TGCAGCGCTAGAGATCTCACATGGGAAGGAAACACCATATATTTT. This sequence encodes CSARDLTWEGNTIYF.

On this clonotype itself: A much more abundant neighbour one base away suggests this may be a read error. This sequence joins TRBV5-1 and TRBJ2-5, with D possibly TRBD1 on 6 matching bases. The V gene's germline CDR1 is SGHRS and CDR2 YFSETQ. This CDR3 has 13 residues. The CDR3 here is CASSHGQQETRYF. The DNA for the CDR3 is TGCGCCAGCAGCCACGGACAGCAAGAGACCCGGTACTTC.

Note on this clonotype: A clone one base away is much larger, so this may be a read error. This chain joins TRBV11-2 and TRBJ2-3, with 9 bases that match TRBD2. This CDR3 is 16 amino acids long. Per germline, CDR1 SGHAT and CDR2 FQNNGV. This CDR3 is CASGLISGSLTDTQYF. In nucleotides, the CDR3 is TGTGCCAGCGGCTTAATTAGCGGGAGTTTGACAGATACGCAGTATTTT. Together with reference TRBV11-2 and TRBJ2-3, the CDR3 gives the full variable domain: EAGVAQSPRYKIIEKRQSVAFWCNPISGHATLYWYQQILGQGPKLLIQFQNNGVVDDSQLPKDRFSAERLKGVDSTLKIQPAKLEDSAVYLCASGLISGSLTDTQYFGPGTRLTVL.

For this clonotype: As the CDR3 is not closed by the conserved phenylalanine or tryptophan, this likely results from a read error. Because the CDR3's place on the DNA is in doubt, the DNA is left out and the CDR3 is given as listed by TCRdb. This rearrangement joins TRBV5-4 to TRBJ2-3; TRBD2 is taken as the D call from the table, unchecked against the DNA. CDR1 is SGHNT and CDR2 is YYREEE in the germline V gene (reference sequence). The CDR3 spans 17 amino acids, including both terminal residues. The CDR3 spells CASSRTTSGKYTDTRYY.

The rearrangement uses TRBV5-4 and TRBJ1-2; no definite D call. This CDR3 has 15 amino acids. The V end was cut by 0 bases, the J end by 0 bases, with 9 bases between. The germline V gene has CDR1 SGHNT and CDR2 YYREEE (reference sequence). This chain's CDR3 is CASSLEAVANYGYTF. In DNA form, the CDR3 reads TGTGCCAGCAGCTTGGAGGCGGTAGCTAACTATGGCTACACCTTC.

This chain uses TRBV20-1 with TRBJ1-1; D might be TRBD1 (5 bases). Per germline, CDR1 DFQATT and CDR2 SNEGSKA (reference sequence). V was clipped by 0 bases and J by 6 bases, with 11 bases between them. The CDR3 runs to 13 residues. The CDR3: CSARDPLTAEAFF. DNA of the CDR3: TGCAGTGCTAGAGATCCCCTGACAGCTGAAGCTTTCTTT.

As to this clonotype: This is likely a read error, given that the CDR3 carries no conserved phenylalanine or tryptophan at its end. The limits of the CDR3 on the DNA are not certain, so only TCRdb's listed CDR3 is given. This chain's CDR3 is CASSDAPYNSPIHL. The chain uses TRBV11-2 and TRBJ1-6; the table's TRBD1 call for D was not verified on the DNA. 14 amino acids form the CDR3, both terminal residues included. Per germline, CDR1 SGHAT and CDR2 FQNNGV.